The 24 T cell receptor beta chains listed next were all sequenced from one sample in a study of cytomegalovirus exposure and HLA in healthy donors. Primers: 60 Vbeta forward and 13 Jbeta reverse. Only in-frame clones appear in the TCRdb table, and some are missing; sequencing was by immunoSEQ multiplex PCR. In all, the sample yields some 64,000 clones. The sequenced material came from PBMCs. The source is a woman in her thirties in good health and CMV-seronegative.

The chain links TRBV4-3 to TRBJ2-1, with 8 nucleotides matching TRBD1. After removal of 1 base from V and 8 bases from J, the junction contained 4 bases not matched to a gene. The germline V gene has CDR1 LGHNA and CDR2 YSLEER. The CDR3 is 14 amino acids. CDR3 DNA: TGCGCCAGCAGCCAAGGGACAGGGATCGATGAGCAGTTCTTC. Amino acids: CASSQGTGIDEQFF.

V gene TRBV5-1 combines with J gene TRBJ2-1; TRBD2 matches at 9 bases. This CDR3 is built from 17 residues. Germline V gives CDR1 SGHRS, CDR2 YFSETQ. V was clipped by 0 bases and J by 7 bases; unmatched bases: 11. The CDR3 DNA follows: TGCGCCAGCAGCTTGGCCGAAGGGCTAGCGGGAATAAATGAGCAGTTCTTC. Amino acids: CASSLAEGLAGINEQFF.

The genes are TRBV9 and TRBJ2-5; D may be TRBD2 (6 bases). The V and J ends lost 2 bases and 3 bases respectively, with 8 bases between them. The CDR3 contains 13 residues. Germline V lookup: CDR1 SGDLS, CDR2 YYNGEE. The CDR3 DNA sequence: TGTGCCAGCAGCGTTGGAGGGGAAGAGACCCAGTACTTC. Translation gives CASSVGGEETQYF.

The rearrangement uses TRBV27 and TRBJ1-1; TRBD1 matches at 7 bases. Trimming at V came to 0 bases and at J to 3 bases, leaving 7 bases not matched to a gene. This CDR3 contains 16 residues. Germline V gene sequence: CDR1 MNHEY, CDR2 SMNVEV (reference sequence). The CDR3 reads CASSLSGRQGDTEAFF. CDR3 bases: TGTGCCAGCAGTTTATCGGGTCGACAGGGCGACACTGAAGCTTTCTTT.

The rearrangement joins TRBV5-1 to TRBJ2-1; perhaps TRBD1 as D (6 bases). Per germline, CDR1 SGHRS and CDR2 YFSETQ. The CDR3 has 14 residues. V lost 4 bases and J lost 5, with 13 bases in between. The DNA of the CDR3 is TGCGCCAGCAGCCTGTCCGGGACAAACAATGAGCAGTTCTTC. This gives the protein CASSLSGTNNEQFF. Based on the CDR3 plus reference TRBV5-1 and TRBJ2-1, the full variable domain is KAGVTQTPRYLIKTRGQQVTLSCSPISGHRSVSWYQQTPGQGLQFLFEYFSETQRNKGNFPGRFSGRQFSNSRSEMNVSTLELGDSALYLCASSLSGTNNEQFFGPGTRLTVL.

The chain recombines TRBV5-1 with TRBJ2-3; 9 nucleotides line up with TRBD2. The CDR3 sequence is 17 residues long. Germline V gives CDR1 SGHRS, CDR2 YFSETQ. Losses at the gene ends were 0 bases for V and 2 bases for J; bases not matched to a gene: 7. CDR3 nucleotides: TGCGCCAGCAGCTTGGTGTCTAGCGGGGTCTCCACAGATACGCAGTATTTT. Amino acid sequence: CASSLVSSGVSTDTQYF.

For the CDR3, the DNA is TGTGCCAGCACCGACCGGGACAGGGGGTACGAGCAGTACTTC. Amino acid sequence: CASTDRDRGYEQYF. The chain carries TRBV28 and TRBJ2-7; 11 bases agree with TRBD1. V shed 7 bases and J 4 bases; nucleotides not matched to a gene: 6. The germline gives CDR1 MDHEN, CDR2 SYDVKM. This CDR3 contains 14 residues.

J is TRBJ1-2 and V is TRBV27; 9 bases are a match to TRBD1. The CDR3 covers 14 residues. V was clipped by 6 bases and J by 6 bases; unmatched bases: 8. Germline loops: CDR1 MNHEY, CDR2 SMNVEV (reference sequence). The CDR3 loop reads CASSEQGAVDGYTF. The CDR3 bases are TGTGCCAGCAGCGAACAGGGGGCGGTGGATGGCTACACCTTC.

This rearrangement joins TRBV9 to TRBJ2-3, with a tentative D call TRBD2 (6 bases). Deletions cut 3 bases from V and 4 bases from J, with 18 bases between. Germline V CDR1 and CDR2: SGDLS, YYNGEE. The CDR3 contains 16 residues. CDR3 sequence (DNA): TGTGCCAGCAGCGCGGAGATTGGAGGGGTCGCAGATACGCAGTATTTT. It codes for CASSAEIGGVADTQYF.

The chain is built from TRBV25-1 and TRBJ2-6; 12 positions agree with TRBD2. The CDR3 runs to 17 residues. Germline values: CDR1 MGHDK, CDR2 SYGVNS. V shed 6 bases and J 0 bases; nucleotides not matched to a gene: 3. CDR3 residues: CASSLLAGGSGANVLTF. The CDR3 DNA is TGTGCCAGCAGCCTACTAGCGGGGGGCTCTGGGGCCAACGTCCTGACTTTC. The entire variable domain, with the rest obtained from reference TRBV25-1 and TRBJ2-6, is as follows: EADIYQTPRYLVIGTGKKITLECSQTMGHDKMYWYQQDPGMELHLIHYSYGVNSTEKGDLSSESTVSRIRTEHFPLTLESARPSHTSQYLCASSLLAGGSGANVLTFGAGSRLTVL.

The V gene is TRBV4-2, the J gene TRBJ2-3; 8 bases match TRBD2. Germline V gives CDR1 LGHNA, CDR2 YNFKEQ. V gave up 1 base and J gave up 1 base; unmatched junction bases: 7. This CDR3 has 17 residues. CDR3 protein: CASSQAASGPGTDTQYF. The CDR3 nucleotides read TGTGCCAGCAGCCAAGCGGCTAGCGGGCCTGGCACAGATACGCAGTATTTT.

The chain is built from TRBV19 and TRBJ1-5; TRBD1 matches at 10 bases. Germline values: CDR1 LNHDA, CDR2 SQIVND (reference sequence). The junction had 5 bases not matched to a gene; V was cut back by 6 bases and J by 6 bases. The CDR3 consists of 14 residues. CDR3 region: CASSGQGDTQPQHF. As DNA, the CDR3 is TGTGCCAGTAGCGGACAGGGGGACACTCAGCCCCAGCATTTT.

The chain is built from TRBV28 and TRBJ2-7, with D possibly matching TRBD2 (6 bases). Trimming pared 4 bases from V and 2 bases from J, leaving 15 bases between. The CDR3 runs 15 residues. CDR1 is MDHEN and CDR2 is SYDVKM in the germline V gene. Here the CDR3 reads CASSSPGDGAYEQYF. CDR3 bases: TGTGCCAGCAGTTCTCCGGGGGACGGCGCCTACGAGCAGTACTTC.

The genes are TRBV29-1 and TRBJ2-3, with 9 bases that match TRBD2. The CDR3 has 15 amino acids. Germline V gene sequence: CDR1 SQVTM, CDR2 ANQGSEA. The ends lost 6 bases at V and 0 bases at J; junction bases unmatched: 7. This CDR3 reads CSVVGTSRSTDTQYF. The CDR3 DNA reads as TGCAGCGTCGTAGGGACTAGCAGAAGCACAGATACGCAGTATTTT.

The V gene is TRBV5-5, the J gene TRBJ2-7, with 7 bases fitting TRBD1. The CDR3 length is 15 residues. Germline lookup yields CDR1 SGHKS and CDR2 YYEKEE (reference sequence). Germline trimming cut 1 base from V and 2 bases from J; bases unmatched to any gene: 6. CDR3 nucleotide sequence: TGTGCCAGCAGCTTGATACAGGGGTGGGCCTACGAGCAGTACTTC. Translating it yields CASSLIQGWAYEQYF.

This chain joins TRBV9 and TRBJ1-2; TRBD1 aligns across 8 bases. Germline V gene sequence: CDR1 SGDLS, CDR2 YYNGEE. J gave up 6 bases and V 0 bases, and 4 bases lay outside the gene matches. This CDR3 spans 14 amino acids. CDR3 region: CASSVVQGGNGYTF. For the CDR3, the DNA is TGTGCCAGCAGCGTAGTACAGGGGGGAAATGGCTACACCTTC.

The chain recombines TRBV4-2 with TRBJ2-7, with TRBD2 identical over 9 bases. The CDR3 totals 16 residues. The germline gives CDR1 LGHNA, CDR2 YNFKEQ. V dropped 0 bases and J dropped 3; count of bases not matched to a gene: 6. The DNA for the CDR3 is TGTGCCAGCAGCCAAGACCGAGCGGGGGGCGGCTACGAGCAGTACTTC. It translates to CASSQDRAGGGYEQYF.

This chain links TRBV4-1 with TRBJ2-7, with 8 bases matching TRBD1. Germline V gene data show CDR1 as MGHRA and CDR2 as YSYEKL. Trimming removed 1 base from V and 2 bases from J; junction bases left unmatched: 1. The CDR3 length is 14 residues. Here the CDR3 DNA reads TGCGCCAGCAGCCAAGGGACAGGGACCTACGAGCAGTACTTC. Translated, it gives CASSQGTGTYEQYF.

This CDR3 reads CASSQHGSYNSPLHF. DNA for the CDR3: TGCGCCAGCAGCCAACACGGCTCCTATAATTCACCCCTCCACTTT. The rearrangement joins TRBV4-3 to TRBJ1-6; D not certain. Germline CDR1 and CDR2: LGHNA and YSLEER. The CDR3 runs 15 residues. Deletions cut 2 bases from V and 0 bases from J, with 5 bases between.

The J gene is TRBJ2-7, the V gene TRBV9; 7 nucleotides agree with TRBD1. The CDR3 extends over 15 amino acids. The germline CDR1 and CDR2 sequences are SGDLS and YYNGEE. The V gene end was trimmed by 3 bases and the J gene end by 4 bases; junction bases not matched to a gene: 10. The CDR3 is CASSGRPGQFYEQYF. CDR3 in DNA: TGTGCCAGCAGCGGACGCCCGGGACAGTTTTACGAGCAGTACTTC. Combining the CDR3 with reference TRBV9 and TRBJ2-7 gives the whole variable domain DSGVTQTPKHLITATGQRVTLRCSPRSGDLSVYWYQQSLDQGLQFLIQYYNGEERAKGNILERFSAQQFPDLHSELNLSSLELGDSALYFCASSGRPGQFYEQYFGPGTRLTVT.

Comments on this clone: The sample carries other DNA sequences with the same CDR3. The chain uses TRBV6-5 and TRBJ1-1; the D gene is possibly TRBD1 (5 bases). The germline gives CDR1 MNHEY, CDR2 SVGAGI. Trimming left V 2 bases short and J 1 base short, with 8 bases between. CDR3 length: 14 residues. As DNA, the CDR3 is TGTGCCAGCAGTTACGGGAGGGGGAACACTGAAGCTTTCTTT. Translated, it gives CASSYGRGNTEAFF.

This chain joins TRBV19 and TRBJ1-4, with TRBD1 matching 9 bases. Germline V gives CDR1 LNHDA, CDR2 SQIVND (reference sequence). V lost 7 bases and J lost 5; bases outside the gene matches: 5. This CDR3 region has 14 residues. CDR3: CASKIGTGNEKLFF. The CDR3 DNA follows: TGTGCCAGTAAGATAGGGACAGGGAATGAAAAACTGTTTTTT.

The chain joins TRBV27 to TRBJ2-4; D is perhaps TRBD1 (6 bases). CDR1 is MNHEY and CDR2 is SMNVEV in the germline V gene (reference sequence). V was shortened by 5 bases and J by 8 bases, with 16 bases between the two germline ends. CDR3 length equals 14 residues. The CDR3 DNA reads TGTGCCAGCAGTCCGACAGGTCCCGAGGACATTCAGTACTTC. The encoded protein is CASSPTGPEDIQYF.

V is TRBV19 and J is TRBJ1-3, with D hard to call. Germline V CDR1 and CDR2: LNHDA, SQIVND (reference sequence). The CDR3 loop spans 18 amino acids. Trimming shortened V by 3 bases and J by 4 bases, and 22 bases separated the two germline ends. The CDR3 region is CASSIEGGPLARGNTIYF. The CDR3 bases are TGTGCCAGTAGTATCGAAGGCGGACCCCTAGCGCGGGGAAACACCATATATTTT.